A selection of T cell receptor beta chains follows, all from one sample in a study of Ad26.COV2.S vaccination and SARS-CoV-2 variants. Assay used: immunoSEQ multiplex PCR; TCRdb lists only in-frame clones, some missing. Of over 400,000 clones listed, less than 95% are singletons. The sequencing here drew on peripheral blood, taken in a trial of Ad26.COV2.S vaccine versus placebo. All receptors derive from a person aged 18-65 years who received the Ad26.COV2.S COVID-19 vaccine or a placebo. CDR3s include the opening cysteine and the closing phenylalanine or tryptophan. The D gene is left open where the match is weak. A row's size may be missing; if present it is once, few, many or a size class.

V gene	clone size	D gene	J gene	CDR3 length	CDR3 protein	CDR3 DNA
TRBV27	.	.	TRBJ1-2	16	CASSLKGGGTNYGYTF	TGTGCCAGCAGTTTAAAAGGTGGGGGCACGAACTATGGCTACACCTTC
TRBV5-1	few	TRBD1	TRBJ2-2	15	CASSGGQGITGELFF	TGCGCCAGCAGCGGGGGACAGGGCATCACCGGGGAGCTGTTTTTT
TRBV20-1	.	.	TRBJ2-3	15	CSASALIGPTDTQYF	TGCAGTGCTAGTGCTCTGATTGGTCCCACAGATACGCAGTATTTT
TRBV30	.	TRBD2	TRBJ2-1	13	CAWRILADPLQFF	TGTGCCTGGAGGATCCTAGCGGATCCACTACAGTTCTTC
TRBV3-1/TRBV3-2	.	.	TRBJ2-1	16	CASSRGGGRVVNEQFF	TGTGCCAGCAGCCGAGGGGGCGGGAGAGTCGTCAATGAGCAGTTCTTC
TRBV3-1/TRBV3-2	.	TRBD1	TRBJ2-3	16	CASSHPDRGYTDTQYF	TGTGCCAGCAGCCACCCGGACAGGGGATACACAGATACGCAGTATTTT
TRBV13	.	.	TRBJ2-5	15	CASSFLGRAQETQYF	TGTGCCAGCAGCTTCCTCGGCAGGGCTCAAGAGACCCAGTACTTC
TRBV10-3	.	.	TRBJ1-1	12	CAISSGEGEAFF	TGTGCCATCAGCTCGGGAGAAGGGGAAGCTTTCTTT
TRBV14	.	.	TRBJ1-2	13	CASSQGQNYGYTF	TGTGCCAGCAGCCAAGGACAGAACTATGGCTACACCTTC
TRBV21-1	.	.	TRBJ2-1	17	CASSPGERGRKNNEQFF	TGTGCCAGCAGCCCCGGAGAGCGGGGGCGCAAGAACAATGAGCAGTTCTTC
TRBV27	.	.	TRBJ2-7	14	CASSLTPSSYEQYF	TGTGCCAGCAGCCTTACCCCGAGCTCCTACGAGCAGTACTTC
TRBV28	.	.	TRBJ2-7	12	CASTGDTYEQYF	TGTGCCAGCACGGGGGACACCTACGAGCAGTACTTC
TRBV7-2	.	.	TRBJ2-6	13	CASRASGANVLTF	TGTGCCAGCAGGGCCTCCGGGGCCAACGTCCTGACTTTC
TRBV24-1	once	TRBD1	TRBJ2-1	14	CATPTGAYNERQFF	TGTGCCACCCCGACAGGGGCCTACAATGAGCGGCAGTTCTTC